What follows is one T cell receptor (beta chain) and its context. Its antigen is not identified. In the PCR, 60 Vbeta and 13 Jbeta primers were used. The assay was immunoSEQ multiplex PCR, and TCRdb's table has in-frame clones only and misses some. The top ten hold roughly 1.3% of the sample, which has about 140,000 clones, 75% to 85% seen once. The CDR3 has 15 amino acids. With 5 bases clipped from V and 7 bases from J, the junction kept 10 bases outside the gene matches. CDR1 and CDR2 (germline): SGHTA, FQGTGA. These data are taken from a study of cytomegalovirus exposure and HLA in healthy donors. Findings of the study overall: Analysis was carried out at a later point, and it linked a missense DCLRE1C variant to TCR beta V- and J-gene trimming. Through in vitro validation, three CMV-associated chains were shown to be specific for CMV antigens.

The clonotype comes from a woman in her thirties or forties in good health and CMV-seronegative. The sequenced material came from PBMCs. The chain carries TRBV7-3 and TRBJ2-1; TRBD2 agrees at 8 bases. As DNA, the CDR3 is TGTGCCAGCAGCCTCGGAGCGGGGGAAGGGAATGAGCAGTTCTTC. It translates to CASSLGAGEGNEQFF.